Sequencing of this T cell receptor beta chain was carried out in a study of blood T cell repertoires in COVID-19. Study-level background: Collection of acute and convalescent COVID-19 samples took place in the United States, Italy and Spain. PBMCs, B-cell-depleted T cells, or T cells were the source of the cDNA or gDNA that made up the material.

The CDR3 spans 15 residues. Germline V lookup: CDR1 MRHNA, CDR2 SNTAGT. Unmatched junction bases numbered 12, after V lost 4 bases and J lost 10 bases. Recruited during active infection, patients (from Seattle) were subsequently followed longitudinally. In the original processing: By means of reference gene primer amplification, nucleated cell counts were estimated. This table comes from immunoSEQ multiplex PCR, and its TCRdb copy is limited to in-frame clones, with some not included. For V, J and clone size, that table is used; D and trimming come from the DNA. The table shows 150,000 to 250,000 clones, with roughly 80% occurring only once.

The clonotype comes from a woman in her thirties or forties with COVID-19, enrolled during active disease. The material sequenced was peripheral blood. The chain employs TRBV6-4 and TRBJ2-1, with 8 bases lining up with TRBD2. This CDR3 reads CASSVTGGPSKEQFF. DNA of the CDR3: TGTGCCAGCAGTGTGACGGGAGGGCCATCAAAAGAGCAGTTCTTC.